The 19 T cell receptor beta chains below all came from one sample that was sequenced in a study of identical twins. In TCRdb, the 5' RACE reads were re-called with MiXCR into one record per CDR3 protein. The table includes hundreds of thousands of distinct CDR3 sequences, 21% detected once. These data were also filed under a second study, of T cells expressing NK-cell markers.

Sequencing input: PBMCs. The source is a woman younger than 30 in good health.

This clonotype was counted only a few times. The chain uses TRBV5-1 and TRBJ2-7; perhaps TRBD2 as D (7 bases). Deletions cut 4 bases from V and 0 bases from J, with 20 bases between. CDR3 length: 17 amino acids. The germline gives CDR1 SGHRS, CDR2 YFSETQ. The DNA of the CDR3 is TGCGCCAGCAGCCACCCGATACAGGGACTAAGCTCCTACGAGCAGTACTTC. Protein: CASSHPIQGLSSYEQYF.

The genes are TRBV20-1 and TRBJ2-1, with 9 bases identical to TRBD2. Germline loops: CDR1 DFQATT, CDR2 SNEGSKA (reference sequence). Germline trimming cut 0 bases from V and 2 bases from J; bases unmatched to any gene: 14. The CDR3 length is 19 residues. CDR3: CSARDPLNSGSGPYNEQFF. CDR3 DNA sequence: TGCAGTGCTAGAGATCCGCTCAATAGCGGGAGTGGCCCCTACAATGAGCAGTTCTTC.

The chain links TRBV7-2 to TRBJ2-7; the D gene could be TRBD1 or TRBD2 (5 bases each). This CDR3 contains 13 residues. CDR1 SGHTA and CDR2 FQGNSA come from the germline V gene. Trimming took off 5 bases at V and 12 bases at J, with 20 bases between the two ends. The CDR3 loop is CASSRGMGTQLYF. The CDR3 nucleotides read TGTGCCAGCAGCCGCGGAATGGGGACCCAACTGTACTTC.

This clonotype appeared many times. The chain has TRBV5-1 and TRBJ2-7; a weak D match, TRBD1 (5 bases). The CDR3 is made up of 14 amino acids. CDR1 and CDR2 (germline): SGHRS, YFSETQ. The V end was cut by 0 bases, the J end by 5 bases, with 12 bases between. The CDR3 is CASSLARAEDEQYF. CDR3 bases: TGCGCCAGCAGCTTGGCCAGGGCTGAGGACGAGCAGTACTTC.

This clonotype was seen a few times. The chain joins TRBV11-3 to TRBJ2-1, with 9 bases identical to TRBD2. This CDR3 region has 17 residues. Looked up from germline, CDR1 is SGHNT and CDR2 is YENEEA. V shed 4 bases, J shed 4 bases, and the junction held 11 bases outside the gene matches. The DNA of the CDR3 is TGTGCCAGCAGCTCTCCCTTTTCTAGCGGGATTTACAATGAGCAGTTCTTC. Translating gives CASSSPFSSGIYNEQFF.

The rearrangement uses TRBV12-3 or TRBV12-4 and TRBJ1-5; D perhaps matches TRBD1 (6 bases). This CDR3 spans 13 amino acids. V lost 7 bases and J 4 bases, leaving 11 bases between the germline ends. Here the CDR3 reads CASTHRVNQPQHF. CDR3 nucleotide sequence: TGTGCCAGCACCCACAGGGTTAATCAGCCCCAGCATTTT.

The J gene is TRBJ2-5, the V gene TRBV12-3 or TRBV12-4; D not resolved. The V gene lost 1 base and the J gene lost 3 bases, with 9 bases spanning the gap. The CDR3 length is 14 residues. CDR3 sequence reads: CASSLGAAEETQYF. CDR3 DNA sequence: TGTGCCAGCAGTTTAGGGGCCGCGGAAGAGACCCAGTACTTC.

The genes are TRBV10-3 and TRBJ2-3; no clear D gene. The CDR3 has 11 residues. The germline V gene has CDR1 ENHRY and CDR2 SYGVKD. Trimming shortened V by 4 bases and J by 10 bases, and 9 bases separated the two germline ends. For the CDR3, the DNA is TGTGCCATCAGTGTTGGGATGGCGCAGTATTTT. Residues: CAISVGMAQYF.

This clonotype showed up many times. The chain is built from TRBV12-3 or TRBV12-4 and TRBJ2-1; possible D gene TRBD2, 6 bases. This CDR3 spans 16 amino acids. Trimming stripped 1 base from V and 0 bases from J, with 10 bases between. CDR3 loop: CASSLDRESSYNEQFF. CDR3 coding DNA: TGTGCCAGCAGTTTAGATCGGGAGAGCTCCTACAATGAGCAGTTCTTC.

This clonotype has more than one count but fewer than ten. The V call is TRBV12-3 or TRBV12-4, the J call TRBJ2-1; 11 bases line up with TRBD2. Losses at the gene ends were 5 bases for V and 12 bases for J; bases not matched to a gene: 9. The CDR3 is 14 amino acids. The CDR3 is CASSPGLAASGQFF. The CDR3 DNA is TGTGCCAGCAGTCCGGGACTAGCGGCTTCCGGGCAGTTCTTC.

The sample holds a few counts of this clonotype. J is TRBJ1-1 and V is TRBV29-1; D gene uncertain. Germline CDR1 reads SQVTM; CDR2 reads ANQGSEA. The CDR3 extends over 10 amino acids. For the CDR3, the DNA is TGCAGTGGGGAGAACACTGAAGCTTTCTTT. This encodes CSGENTEAFF.

The sample holds a few counts of this clonotype. This chain uses TRBV20-1 with TRBJ2-7; D is ambiguous. CDR1 DFQATT and CDR2 SNEGSKA come from the germline V gene (reference sequence). CDR3 size: 14 residues. V was cut by 3 bases and J by 7 bases, with 19 bases left in between. Written as DNA, the CDR3 is TGCAGTGCTAGGGGCCTAGATGGAGTCTTTGAGCAGTACTTC. Protein sequence: CSARGLDGVFEQYF.

This clonotype turned up a few times. The gene calls are TRBV29-1 and TRBJ1-2; D might be TRBD1 (6 bases). The germline gives CDR1 SQVTM, CDR2 ANQGSEA. CDR3 size: 13 residues. V lost 5 bases, J lost 4 bases, and 14 bases lay in between. In nucleotides, the CDR3 is TGCAGCGTTAGACAGGCCCAATTCTATGGCTACACCTTC. Its protein is CSVRQAQFYGYTF. The full variable domain, with the rest looked up from reference TRBV29-1 and TRBJ1-2, is SAVISQKPSRDICQRGTSLTIQCQVDSQVTMMFWYRQQPGQSLTLIATANQGSEATYESGFVIDKFPISRPNLTFSTLTVSNMSPEDSSIYLCSVRQAQFYGYTFGSGTRLTVV.

The V call is TRBV10-1, the J call TRBJ2-2, with D maybe TRBD2 (6 bases). Trimming took off 6 bases at V and 6 bases at J, with 17 bases between the two ends. The CDR3 has 15 amino acids. Per germline, CDR1 WNHNN and CDR2 SYGVQD (reference sequence). The CDR3 DNA reads TGCGCCAGCAGCCTACCGGGAGCTGGGGCCGGGGAGCTGTTTTTT. It is translated as CASSLPGAGAGELFF.

In this sample, this clonotype turned up a few times. The chain is built from TRBV29-1 and TRBJ1-2, with 8 bases lining up with TRBD1. Trimming took 5 bases from V and 6 from J; bases not matched to a gene: 17. This CDR3 spans 16 amino acids. The germline CDR1 and CDR2 sequences are SQVTM and ANQGSEA. The CDR3 loop is CSVLQPPGQVTDGYTF. CDR3 sequence (DNA): TGCAGCGTTCTCCAGCCTCCGGGACAGGTTACAGATGGCTACACCTTC. Full variable domain (missing parts from reference TRBV29-1 and TRBJ1-2): SAVISQKPSRDICQRGTSLTIQCQVDSQVTMMFWYRQQPGQSLTLIATANQGSEATYESGFVIDKFPISRPNLTFSTLTVSNMSPEDSSIYLCSVLQPPGQVTDGYTFGSGTRLTVV.

In this sample, this clonotype turned up a few times. The chain combines TRBV20-1 with TRBJ2-7; 10 bases fit TRBD2. Germline CDR1 reads DFQATT; CDR2 reads SNEGSKA (reference sequence). The CDR3 spans 14 residues. V lost 3 bases, J lost 6 bases, and 8 bases stayed unmatched. CDR3 sequence (DNA): TGCAGTGCTAGGGGTCCTAGCGGGAGTGCCGAGCAGTACTTC. It is translated as CSARGPSGSAEQYF.

This clonotype was counted only a few times. V gene TRBV5-1 combines with J gene TRBJ2-7, with D possibly being TRBD2 (5 bases). The V gene lost 4 bases and the J gene lost 1 base, with 12 bases spanning the gap. CDR3 length equals 14 residues. From germline, CDR1 is SGHRS and CDR2 YFSETQ. CDR3 sequence (DNA): TGCGCCAGCAGCCCAATCGGGGAATCCTACGAGCAGTACTTC. Amino acid sequence: CASSPIGESYEQYF. The full variable domain, with the rest looked up from reference TRBV5-1 and TRBJ2-7, is KAGVTQTPRYLIKTRGQQVTLSCSPISGHRSVSWYQQTPGQGLQFLFEYFSETQRNKGNFPGRFSGRQFSNSRSEMNVSTLELGDSALYLCASSPIGESYEQYFGPGTRLTVT.

The V call is TRBV29-1, the J call TRBJ1-5, with TRBD1 matching over 7 bases. The CDR3 length is 16 residues. V gave up 8 bases and J gave up 5 bases; unmatched junction bases: 18. CDR1 and CDR2 from the germline V gene are SQVTM and ANQGSEA. The CDR3 reads CSPTPLSDRAYQPQHF. In DNA form, the CDR3 reads TGCAGCCCCACCCCCTTATCCGACAGGGCCTATCAGCCCCAGCATTTT. The full variable domain, its missing parts supplied by reference TRBV29-1 and TRBJ1-5, is SAVISQKPSRDICQRGTSLTIQCQVDSQVTMMFWYRQQPGQSLTLIATANQGSEATYESGFVIDKFPISRPNLTFSTLTVSNMSPEDSSIYLCSPTPLSDRAYQPQHFGDGTRLSIL.

The chain uses TRBV12-3 or TRBV12-4 and TRBJ2-7; 8 bases align to TRBD2. The length of the CDR3 is 14 residues. Losses at the gene ends were 2 bases for V and 6 bases for J; bases not matched to a gene: 6. DNA of the CDR3: TGTGCCAGCAGTTTATTTGCGGGAGGATCCGAGCAGTACTTC. It codes for CASSLFAGGSEQYF.